This T cell receptor (beta chain) was recovered during a study of breast tumors, draining lymph nodes, adjacent tissues. This clonotype is medium-sized by share. No antigen is known for it. Each CDR3 protein is one row after TCRdb ran MiXCR on the multiplex PCR reads. Here the sample spans fewer than 20,000 distinct CDR3 sequences, 45% being singletons. CDR1 is SEHNR, CDR2 FQNEAQ, per germline (reference sequence). With 7 bases removed from V and 3 bases from J, the gap between germline ends came to 6 bases. The CDR3 covers 12 residues. Study-level findings and limits: The data were judged consistent with most tumor T cells coming from lymph node and expanding in tumor. Luminal-like breast cancer showed significantly higher tumor–nontumor repertoire similarity than basal-like. Tumor repertoires ranked between lymph nodes and nontumor tissue in diversity, with V and J gene preferences.

The clonotype was recovered from a female donor with breast cancer. Some clones in this sample may be carry-over from other donors' samples. Sequences were obtained from tumor-adjacent breast tissue. The chain links TRBV7-9 to TRBJ2-2; D ambiguous. This CDR3 reads CASTTYTGELFF. CDR3 nucleotide sequence: TGTGCCAGCACCACATACACCGGGGAGCTGTTTTTT.